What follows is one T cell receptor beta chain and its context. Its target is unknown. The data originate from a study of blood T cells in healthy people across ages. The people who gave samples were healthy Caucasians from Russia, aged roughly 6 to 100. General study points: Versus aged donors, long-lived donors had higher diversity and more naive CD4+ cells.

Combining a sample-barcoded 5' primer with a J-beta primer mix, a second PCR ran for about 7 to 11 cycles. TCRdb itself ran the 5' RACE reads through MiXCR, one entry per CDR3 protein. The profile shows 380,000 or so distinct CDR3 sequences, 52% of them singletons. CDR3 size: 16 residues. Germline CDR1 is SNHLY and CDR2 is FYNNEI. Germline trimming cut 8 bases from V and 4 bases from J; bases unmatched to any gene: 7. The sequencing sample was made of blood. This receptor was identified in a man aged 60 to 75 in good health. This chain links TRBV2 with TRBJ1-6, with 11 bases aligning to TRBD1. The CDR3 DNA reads TGTGCCAGCTCAGGACAGGGGGCTTATTATAATTCACCCCTCCACTTT. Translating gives CASSGQGAYYNSPLHF.